This TCR gamma chain derives from a study of Vδ1+ human thymocytes. Study-wide findings and caveats: Highly polyclonal TRG and TRD repertoires with Gaussian CDR3 length distributions appeared in thymus.

A remark on this clone: Antigen unknown.

CDR1 and CDR2 from the germline V gene are VENAVY and YDSYNSRV. V was clipped by 4 bases and J by 8 bases; unmatched bases: 11. This CDR3 is 13 amino acids long. Extracted RNA was reverse transcribed into cDNA. CDR3 amplicons came from multiplex PCR with pooled V-gene forward and constant-region reverse primers. TCRdb re-called clones from the multiplex PCR reads via CATT. The data contain around 30,000 gamma-chain clones, 15% to 25% of them seen just once; the ten biggest clones take up 1.5% to 2%. Specimen: Vdelta1+ gamma-delta thymocytes from the thymus. Subset noted: FACS-sorted CD3+ TCRalphabeta- TCRVdelta1+ TCRVdelta2- thymocytes. The V gene is TRGV8, the J gene TRGJ1 or TRGJ2. The receptor's source is a boy in the first two years of life who had congenital heart surgery. DNA of the CDR3: TGTGCCACCTGGGACGGCCTTGATAATAAGAAACTCTTT. It specifies CATWDGLDNKKLF.